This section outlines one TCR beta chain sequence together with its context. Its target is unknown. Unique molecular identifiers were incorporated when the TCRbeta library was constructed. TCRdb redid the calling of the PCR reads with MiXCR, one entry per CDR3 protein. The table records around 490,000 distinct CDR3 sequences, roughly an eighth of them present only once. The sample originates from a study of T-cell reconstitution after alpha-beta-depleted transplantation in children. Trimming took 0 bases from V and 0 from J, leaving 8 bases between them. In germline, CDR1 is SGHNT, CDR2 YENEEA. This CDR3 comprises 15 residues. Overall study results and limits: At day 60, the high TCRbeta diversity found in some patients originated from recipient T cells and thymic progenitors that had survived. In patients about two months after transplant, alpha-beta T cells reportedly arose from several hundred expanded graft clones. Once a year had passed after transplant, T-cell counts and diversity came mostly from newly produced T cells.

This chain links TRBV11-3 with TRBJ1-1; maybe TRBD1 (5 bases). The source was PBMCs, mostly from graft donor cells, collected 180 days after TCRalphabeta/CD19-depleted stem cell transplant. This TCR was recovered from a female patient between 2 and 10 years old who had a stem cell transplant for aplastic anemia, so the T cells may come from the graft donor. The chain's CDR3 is CASSLDGGMNTEAFF. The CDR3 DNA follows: TGTGCCAGCAGCTTAGATGGGGGTATGAACACTGAAGCTTTCTTT.